A single sample gave rise to the 10 T cell receptor beta chains below, sequenced in a study of blood T cell repertoires in COVID-19 (TCRdb year 2020). Receptor amplification or capture employed the immunoSEQ multiplex PCR assay. Here the immuneACCESS table is served through TCRdb, limited to in-frame sequences with V and J called. Missing clones are a known gap in these copies; in checked studies unresolved V genes cover under half, and the rest lacks a known reason. Present in this sample are 150,000 to 200,000 clones, roughly 80% of which were seen just once. The ten top clones hold roughly 5% of the sample. Sequenced input: PBMCs or T cells enriched from blood (not recorded which). These receptors all stem from a woman aged 55 to 70 with acute COVID-19.

This clone was recorded a few times. This sequence joins TRBV28 and TRBJ2-2; D possibly corresponds to TRBD2 (5 bases). In germline, CDR1 is MDHEN, CDR2 SYDVKM. V was shortened by 3 bases and J by 5 bases, with 19 bases between the two germline ends. CDR3 size: 17 residues. CDR3 nucleotides: TGTGCCAGCAGTTTTTTTTCGGTCTCGCGGAGGACCGGGGAGCTGTTTTTT. This gives the protein CASSFFSVSRRTGELFF.

V gene TRBV29-1 combines with J gene TRBJ1-2, with 11 bases fitting TRBD1. The CDR3 covers 15 residues. Trimming took 5 bases from V and 2 from J; bases not matched to a gene: 7. CDR1 is SQVTM and CDR2 is ANQGSEA in the germline V gene. CDR3 residues: CSVFGTGGANYGYTF. The CDR3, as DNA: TGCAGCGTTTTCGGGACAGGGGGAGCGAACTATGGCTACACCTTC.

The chain couples TRBV4-1 to TRBJ2-5, with 8 nucleotides matching TRBD2. V shed 4 bases and J 4 bases; nucleotides not matched to a gene: 8. There are 15 residues in the CDR3. Germline V gene data show CDR1 as MGHRA and CDR2 as YSYEKL. DNA for the CDR3: TGCGCCAGCAGCCCTCCGGGCAGCGGGGGAGAGACCCAGTACTTC. Protein sequence: CASSPPGSGGETQYF.

V is TRBV6-2 or TRBV6-3 and J is TRBJ1-1, with 7 bases matching TRBD1. This CDR3 comprises 16 residues. The junction had 11 bases not matched to a gene; V was cut back by 2 bases and J by 5 bases. CDR1 is MNHEY and CDR2 is SVGEGT in the germline V gene. The CDR3, as DNA: TGTGCCAGCAGTTACACGTTGGCAGGGGGTGAAACTGAAGCTTTCTTT. Translated: CASSYTLAGGETEAFF.

This rearrangement joins TRBV5-6 to TRBJ1-6; D ambiguous. The CDR3 runs to 15 residues. Trimming left V 3 bases short and J 7 bases short, with 14 bases between. Germline lookup yields CDR1 SGHDT and CDR2 YYEEEE. The CDR3 sequence is CASSSFAVNNSPLHF. The CDR3 DNA reads TGTGCCAGCAGCTCCTTTGCGGTCAACAATTCACCCCTCCACTTT.

The rearrangement links TRBV18 to TRBJ1-2; tentatively, D is TRBD1 (5 bases). V lost 6 bases to trimming and J lost 6 bases, with 26 bases between them. Per germline, CDR1 KGHSH and CDR2 LQKENI. The CDR3 length is 17 residues. CDR3 in amino acids: CASSPGLFSRTPDGYTF. DNA for the CDR3: TGTGCCAGCTCCCCAGGCCTGTTTAGTAGGACACCGGATGGCTACACCTTC. Full variable domain (rest looked up from reference TRBV18 and TRBJ1-2): NAGVMQNPRHLVRRRGQEARLRCSPMKGHSHVYWYRQLPEEGLKFMVYLQKENIIDESGMPKERFSAEFPKEGPSILRIQQVVRGDSAAYFCASSPGLFSRTPDGYTFGSGTRLTVV.

J is TRBJ2-7 and V is TRBV5-1; TRBD2 matches 16 bases. CDR3 length: 20 residues. Germline V CDR1 and CDR2: SGHRS, YFSETQ. Trimming cost V 0 bases and J 2 bases; bases outside gene matches: 11. The CDR3 DNA sequence: TGCGCCAGCAGCTTGGGGCTTCCGGGACTAGCGGGAGGGCCCACCTACGAGCAGTACTTC. Its protein product is CASSLGLPGLAGGPTYEQYF.

J is TRBJ1-1 and V is TRBV28, with 9 positions matching TRBD1. Unmatched junction bases numbered 5, after V lost 4 bases and J lost 5 bases. Germline loops: CDR1 MDHEN, CDR2 SYDVKM. CDR3 length: 14 residues. CDR3 protein: CASSSGQGSTEAFF. The CDR3 region has the DNA TGTGCCAGCAGTTCCGGACAGGGGTCGACTGAAGCTTTCTTT.

The J gene is TRBJ2-5, the V gene TRBV10-1, with 8 bases lining up with TRBD2. The CDR3 runs 14 residues. Germline V gene sequence: CDR1 WNHNN, CDR2 SYGVQD (reference sequence). V trimming: 6 bases; J trimming: 4 bases; junction bases outside the gene matches: 7. As DNA, the CDR3 is TGCGCCAGCAGCGAAAGCGGGAGTGGAGAGACCCAGTACTTC. It codes for CASSESGSGETQYF.

This rearrangement joins TRBV18 to TRBJ2-5, with unresolved D. The CDR3 is made up of 13 amino acids. Trimming removed 2 bases at V and 1 base at J, with 5 bases between. Per the germline V gene, CDR1 is KGHSH and CDR2 is LQKENI. The CDR3 DNA sequence: TGTGCCAGCTCACCAAACAGCCAAGAGACCCAGTACTTC. Its translation: CASSPNSQETQYF. Combining the CDR3 with reference TRBV18 and TRBJ2-5 gives the whole variable domain NAGVMQNPRHLVRRRGQEARLRCSPMKGHSHVYWYRQLPEEGLKFMVYLQKENIIDESGMPKERFSAEFPKEGPSILRIQQVVRGDSAAYFCASSPNSQETQYFGPGTRLLVL.